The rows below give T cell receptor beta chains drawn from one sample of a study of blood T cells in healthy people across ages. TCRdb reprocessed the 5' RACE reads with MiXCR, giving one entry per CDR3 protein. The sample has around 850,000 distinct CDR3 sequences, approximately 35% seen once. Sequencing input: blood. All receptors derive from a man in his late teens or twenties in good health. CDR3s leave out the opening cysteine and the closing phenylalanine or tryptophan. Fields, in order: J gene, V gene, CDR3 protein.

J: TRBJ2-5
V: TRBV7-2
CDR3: ASSRPGLQGTQY

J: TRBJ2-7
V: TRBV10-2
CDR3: ASSDRSATPYNEQY

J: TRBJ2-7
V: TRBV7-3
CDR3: ASSQSPGAVYEQY

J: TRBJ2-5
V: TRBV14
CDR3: ASSQEWGPQY

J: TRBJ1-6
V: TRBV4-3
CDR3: ASSQVDRDNSPLH

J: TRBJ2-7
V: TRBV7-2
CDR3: ASSLPGLAGHNEQY

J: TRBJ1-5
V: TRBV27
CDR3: ASSPGPPGTQPQH

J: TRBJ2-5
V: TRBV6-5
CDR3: ASSSGTGQETQY

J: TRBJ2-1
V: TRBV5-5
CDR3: ASSLDRKLAAVQEMMQF

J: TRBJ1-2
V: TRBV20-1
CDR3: SAEGTVRGYGYT

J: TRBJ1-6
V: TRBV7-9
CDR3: ASSLGLRTEVNSPLH

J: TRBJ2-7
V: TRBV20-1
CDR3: SARGTGTRIYEQY

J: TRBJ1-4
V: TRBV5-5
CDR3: ASSSVTGHEKLF

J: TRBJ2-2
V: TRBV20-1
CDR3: SAKSFTGELF

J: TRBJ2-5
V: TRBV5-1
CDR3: ASRLVPTFQETQY

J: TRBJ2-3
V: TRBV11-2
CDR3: ASSYRDRNTDTQY

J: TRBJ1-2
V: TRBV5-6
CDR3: ASSAGDYGYT

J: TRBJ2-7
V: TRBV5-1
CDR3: ASSYRRTDYEQY

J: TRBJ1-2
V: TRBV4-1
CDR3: ASSPLGAGEHNYGYT